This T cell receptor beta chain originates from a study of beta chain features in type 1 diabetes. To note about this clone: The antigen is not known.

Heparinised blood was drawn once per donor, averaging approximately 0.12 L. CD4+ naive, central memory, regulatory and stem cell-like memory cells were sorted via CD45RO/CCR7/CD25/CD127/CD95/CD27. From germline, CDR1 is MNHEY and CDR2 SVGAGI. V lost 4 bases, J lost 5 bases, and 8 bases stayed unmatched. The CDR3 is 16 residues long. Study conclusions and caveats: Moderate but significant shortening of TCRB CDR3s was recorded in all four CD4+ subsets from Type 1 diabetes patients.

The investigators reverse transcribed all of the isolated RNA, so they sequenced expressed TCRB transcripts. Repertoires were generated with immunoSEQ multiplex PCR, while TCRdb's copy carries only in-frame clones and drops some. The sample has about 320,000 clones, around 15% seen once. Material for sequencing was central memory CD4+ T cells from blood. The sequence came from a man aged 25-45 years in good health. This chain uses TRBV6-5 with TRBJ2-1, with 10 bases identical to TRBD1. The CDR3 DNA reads TGTGCCAGCAGTTCTCTCGGGACAGGGGCCAACAATGAGCAGTTCTTC. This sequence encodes CASSSLGTGANNEQFF.